The 32 T cell receptor beta chains given below trace back to one sample, sequenced in a study of T cell responses to AZD1222 COVID-19 vaccine. Profiling relied on immunoSEQ multiplex PCR, and the TCRdb table lists in-frame clones only, not all of them. The sample has tens of thousands of clones, roughly 87% seen once. The sequencing used peripheral blood, collected 28 days after the second AZD1222 dose. Receptors originate from an adult who received the AZD1222 COVID-19 vaccine.

The chain uses TRBV5-1 and TRBJ1-3; weak D call: TRBD1 (5 bases). The V end was cut by 3 bases, the J end by 5 bases, with 15 bases between. Germline lookup yields CDR1 SGHRS and CDR2 YFSETQ. The CDR3 is 15 residues long. The CDR3 DNA sequence: TGCGCCAGCAGCTGGGACGTGGTTTCTAGAAACACCATATATTTT. This encodes CASSWDVVSRNTIYF.

The V gene is TRBV30, the J gene TRBJ1-2; no definite D call. Germline V gives CDR1 GTSNPN, CDR2 SVGIG (reference sequence). Trimming took 4 bases from V and 8 from J, leaving 11 bases between them. CDR3 length: 11 residues. The CDR3 reads CAWTVGDGYTF. CDR3 DNA: TGTGCCTGGACTGTAGGAGACGGCTACACCTTC.

The DNA for the CDR3 is TGTGCCAGCAGTTCAGGGACAGGGGGCGGTTCTATCTATGGCTACACCTTC. Protein: CASSSGTGGGSIYGYTF. J is TRBJ1-2 and V is TRBV5-6, with TRBD1 identical over 12 bases. V trimming: 5 bases; J trimming: 4 bases; junction bases outside the gene matches: 12. The CDR3 covers 17 residues. Per the germline V gene, CDR1 is SGHDT and CDR2 is YYEEEE.

The chain uses TRBV6-5 and TRBJ1-5; perhaps TRBD1 as D (6 bases). CDR1 is MNHEY and CDR2 is SVGAGI in the germline V gene. There are 15 residues in the CDR3. The V gene lost 5 bases and the J gene lost 1 base, with 12 bases spanning the gap. Here the CDR3 DNA reads TGTGCCAGCAGTCCCCAGGGGCGAAGCAATCAGCCCCAGCATTTT. Translation gives CASSPQGRSNQPQHF.

The chain combines TRBV6-5 with TRBJ2-7; perhaps TRBD2 as D (5 bases). The CDR3 runs to 14 residues. The germline V gene encodes CDR1 MNHEY and CDR2 SVGAGI. V was pared by 5 bases and J by 2 bases, with 13 bases between. The CDR3 here is CASSLGEGPYEQYF. For the CDR3, the DNA is TGTGCCAGCAGTCTGGGTGAGGGCCCCTACGAGCAGTACTTC.

The chain uses TRBV18 and TRBJ1-5; 7 nucleotides match TRBD1. CDR3 length: 13 residues. J lost 12 bases, V lost 2 bases, and 7 bases had no gene match. From germline, CDR1 is KGHSH and CDR2 LQKENI. This CDR3 is CASSPDQTGRQHF. Written as DNA, the CDR3 is TGTGCCAGCTCACCAGATCAGACAGGGCGCCAGCATTTT.

The chain uses TRBV6-6 and TRBJ1-1; weak D call: TRBD1 (6 bases). Germline V gives CDR1 MNHNY, CDR2 SVGAGI (reference sequence). V gave up 8 bases and J gave up 0 bases, with 13 bases separating them. CDR3 size: 14 residues. In nucleotides, the CDR3 is TGTGCCAGCGGCGTGGACAGACTGAACACTGAAGCTTTCTTT. Protein sequence: CASGVDRLNTEAFF.

The genes are TRBV30 and TRBJ1-4; the match to TRBD1 covers 9 bases. Germline CDR1 reads GTSNPN; CDR2 reads SVGIG (reference sequence). The CDR3 has 13 residues. The junction had 9 bases not matched to a gene; V was cut back by 8 bases and J by 8 bases. The CDR3: CASSTGGKEKLFF. The CDR3 nucleotides read TGTGCCAGCTCGACAGGGGGAAAGGAAAAACTGTTTTTT.

The chain carries TRBV5-1 and TRBJ2-7; TRBD1 or TRBD2 may be the D gene (6 bases each). CDR1 and CDR2 from the germline V gene are SGHRS and YFSETQ. The CDR3 loop spans 14 amino acids. The V and J ends lost 3 bases and 0 bases respectively, with 10 bases between them. CDR3 DNA sequence: TGCGCCAGCAGCTGGGGGGCAAACTCCTACGAGCAGTACTTC. This sequence encodes CASSWGANSYEQYF.

This chain links TRBV6-5 with TRBJ1-6; no definite D call. V lost 8 bases to trimming and J lost 9 bases, with 11 bases between them. Germline V gene lookup returns CDR1 MNHEY and CDR2 SVGAGI. The CDR3 extends over 12 amino acids. CDR3 nucleotides: TGTGCCAGCCTGTTTGGGAGTTCACCCCTCCACTTT. It yields the protein CASLFGSSPLHF.

The genes are TRBV5-8 and TRBJ2-2; no reliable D call. V dropped 5 bases and J dropped 4 bases, with 18 bases sitting between them. Germline V gene sequence: CDR1 SGHTS, CDR2 YDEGEE. CDR3 length: 16 amino acids. CDR3 DNA sequence: TGTGCCAGCAGTCCAAGTACGGCTTCGGGCACCGGGGAGCTGTTTTTT. Protein product: CASSPSTASGTGELFF. Using reference TRBV5-8 and TRBJ2-2 for the parts outside the CDR3, the full variable domain is EAGVTQSPTHLIKTRGQQATLRCSPISGHTSVYWYQQALGLGLQFLLWYDEGEERNRGNFPPRFSGRQFPNYSSELNVNALELEDSALYLCASSPSTASGTGELFFGEGSRLTVL.

CDR3 nucleotide sequence: TGTGCCAGCACTAGGGGCGAGTCCTATAATTCACCCCTCCACTTT. It encodes CASTRGESYNSPLHF. V and J are TRBV3-1 (or the pseudogene TRBV3-2) and TRBJ1-6, with TRBD1 as a possible D gene (5 bases). This CDR3 contains 15 residues. Germline V gives CDR1 LGHDT, CDR2 YNNKEL (reference sequence). V gave up 7 bases and J gave up 1 base, with 11 bases separating them.

This rearrangement joins TRBV5-1 to TRBJ1-1; TRBD1 is a possible D gene (5 bases). The CDR3 runs 15 residues. Germline V lookup: CDR1 SGHRS, CDR2 YFSETQ. Trimming shortened V by 1 base and J by 1 base, and 11 bases separated the two germline ends. CDR3 in DNA: TGCGCCAGCAGCTTGCAGGGCGGACAGAACACTGAAGCTTTCTTT. Its translation is CASSLQGGQNTEAFF.

The chain recombines TRBV5-8 with TRBJ1-1; D may be TRBD1 (5 bases). Trimming took 1 base from V and 11 from J, leaving 12 bases between them. The length of the CDR3 is 12 residues. Germline V CDR1 and CDR2: SGHTS, YDEGEE. CDR3 DNA sequence: TGTGCCAGCAGCTTGAGGAGGGGAACGGCTTTCTTT. Protein sequence: CASSLRRGTAFF.

The chain joins TRBV7-2 to TRBJ2-5, with 12 bases that match TRBD1. V was pared by 5 bases and J by 9 bases, with 7 bases of the junction left unmatched. There are 14 residues in the CDR3. CDR1 is SGHTA, CDR2 FQGNSA, per germline. The CDR3 spells CASSPFRDRGPQYF. The CDR3 region has the DNA TGTGCCAGCAGCCCCTTCCGGGACAGGGGGCCCCAGTACTTC. The variable domain in full, with the rest retrieved from reference TRBV7-2 and TRBJ2-5, is GAGVSQSPSNKVTEKGKDVELRCDPISGHTALYWYRQSLGQGLEFLIYFQGNSAPDKSGLPSDRFSAERTGGSVSTLTIQRTQQEDSAVYLCASSPFRDRGPQYFGPGTRLLVL.

Only one count was recorded for this clone. CDR3 amino acids: CASSLRGTGANVLTF. The CDR3 DNA reads TGTGCCAGCAGTCTACGGGGAACTGGGGCCAACGTCCTGACTTTC. V is TRBV7-2 and J is TRBJ2-6, with a tentative D call TRBD2 (5 bases). Germline V gene lookup returns CDR1 SGHTA and CDR2 FQGNSA. This CDR3 spans 15 amino acids. With 6 bases removed from V and 2 bases from J, the gap between germline ends came to 11 bases.

On this clone: Additional DNA sequences in this sample encode the identical CDR3. The gene calls are TRBV27 and TRBJ1-5; 7 bases match TRBD1. In germline, CDR1 is MNHEY, CDR2 SMNVEV (reference sequence). Trimming took 5 bases from V and 5 from J; bases not matched to a gene: 9. This CDR3 region has 15 residues. The CDR3 protein is CASSPRPGGDQPQHF. CDR3 coding DNA: TGTGCCAGCAGTCCCCGTCCAGGGGGGGATCAGCCCCAGCATTTT.

V gene TRBV4-1 combines with J gene TRBJ1-5; TRBD1 agrees at 8 bases. Losses at the gene ends were 4 bases for V and 5 bases for J; bases not matched to a gene: 4. The CDR3 runs to 14 residues. Germline V CDR1 and CDR2: MGHRA, YSYEKL. CDR3 region: CASSLGQGDQPQHF. The CDR3 DNA is TGCGCCAGCAGCCTTGGACAGGGCGATCAGCCCCAGCATTTT.

The J gene is TRBJ2-5, the V gene TRBV7-6; 12 nucleotides match TRBD2. The germline V gene encodes CDR1 SGHVS and CDR2 FNYEAQ. The CDR3 totals 17 residues. After removal of 1 base from V and 2 bases from J, the junction contained 5 bases not matched to a gene. The CDR3 DNA follows: TGTGCCAGCAGCTTAGGGCTGACTAGCGGGGGACAAGAGACCCAGTACTTC. Its protein product is CASSLGLTSGGQETQYF.

The rearrangement uses TRBV6-1 and TRBJ1-1; D is unresolved. This CDR3 has 10 residues. Trimming cost V 2 bases and J 13 bases, with 8 bases left between them. Germline CDR1 and CDR2: MNHNS and SASEGT. The CDR3 is CASSEWLGFF. DNA of the CDR3: TGTGCCAGCAGTGAATGGCTGGGTTTCTTT.

This clone was recorded once. The V and J genes are TRBV27 and TRBJ2-1, with D possibly being TRBD1 or TRBD2 (5 bases each). Germline V gene lookup returns CDR1 MNHEY and CDR2 SMNVEV (reference sequence). V lost 5 bases and J lost 8, with 10 bases in between. There are 12 residues in the CDR3. CDR3 amino acids: CASSPRGHEQFF. The CDR3 nucleotides read TGTGCCAGCAGTCCACGGGGCCATGAGCAGTTCTTC.

The table lists this clone with a count of one. The chain carries TRBV5-6 and TRBJ2-7; no clear D gene. The CDR3 runs to 15 residues. Germline CDR1 is SGHDT and CDR2 is YYEEEE. The V and J ends lost 2 bases and 0 bases respectively, with 12 bases between them. The CDR3 DNA follows: TGTGCCAGCAGCTTAGGGCACTACCTCTCCTACGAGCAGTACTTC. Residues: CASSLGHYLSYEQYF.

The chain is built from TRBV19 and TRBJ1-1; D ambiguous. Per germline, CDR1 LNHDA and CDR2 SQIVND (reference sequence). V shed 3 bases and J shed 6 bases, with 11 bases lying between them. There are 13 residues in the CDR3. The CDR3 is CASSISPLSEAFF. CDR3 DNA: TGTGCCAGTAGTATTAGCCCCCTCTCTGAAGCTTTCTTT.

This clone was seen once. This chain links TRBV7-3 with TRBJ2-7, with 10 bases fitting TRBD1. Germline V gene data show CDR1 as SGHTA and CDR2 as FQGTGA. The V gene end was trimmed by 2 bases and the J gene end by 5 bases; junction bases not matched to a gene: 3. This CDR3 spans 14 amino acids. The CDR3 DNA reads as TGTGCCAGCAGCTTAGGGACAGGGGTCCACGAGCAGTACTTC. This encodes CASSLGTGVHEQYF.

The rearrangement links TRBV5-8 to TRBJ2-2, with D tentatively TRBD1 or TRBD2 (5 bases each). Germline CDR1 is SGHTS and CDR2 is YDEGEE. This CDR3 is built from 16 residues. V dropped 4 bases and J dropped 4 bases, with 17 bases sitting between them. The CDR3 loop reads CASSRLVGVTTGELFF. The CDR3 bases are TGTGCCAGCAGCCGCCTGGTGGGGGTGACCACCGGGGAGCTGTTTTTT.

As concerns this clone: The sample has other DNA sequences that encode this CDR3 too. The rearrangement links TRBV19 to TRBJ1-5; D remains ambiguous. Deletions cut 5 bases from V and 0 bases from J, with 5 bases between. Per germline, CDR1 LNHDA and CDR2 SQIVND (reference sequence). CDR3 size: 13 residues. The CDR3 region has the DNA TGTGCCAGTAGTCTCAATAGCAATCAGCCCCAGCATTTT. The encoded protein is CASSLNSNQPQHF.

V and J are TRBV28 and TRBJ1-1; D is perhaps TRBD1 (6 bases). V lost 3 bases, J lost 6 bases, and 11 bases lay in between. Germline values: CDR1 MDHEN, CDR2 SYDVKM. The CDR3 loop spans 13 amino acids. The CDR3 nucleotides are TGTGCCAGCAGTTTGGCAGGGGTCGCTGAAGCTTTCTTT. Its protein product is CASSLAGVAEAFF.

This chain links TRBV7-9 with TRBJ2-6, with 7 bases that match TRBD1. V shed 5 bases, J shed 1 base, and the junction held 8 bases outside the gene matches. Germline CDR1 SEHNR, CDR2 FQNEAQ (reference sequence). The CDR3 totals 17 residues. CDR3 DNA sequence: TGTGCCAGCAGCCTACAGGGGTATAGGTCTGGGGCCAACGTCCTGACTTTC. Translation gives CASSLQGYRSGANVLTF.

V gene TRBV4-1 combines with J gene TRBJ1-6; D perhaps matches TRBD1 (5 bases). Germline CDR1 MGHRA, CDR2 YSYEKL. Trimming removed 1 base from V and 9 bases from J, with 19 bases in between. The CDR3 loop spans 17 amino acids. The CDR3: CASSQGRGGDARSPLHF. In DNA form, the CDR3 reads TGCGCCAGCAGCCAAGGGAGGGGCGGGGATGCGCGTTCACCCCTCCACTTT.

The rearrangement joins TRBV27 to TRBJ1-1; TRBD1 might be the D (5 bases). This CDR3 contains 17 residues. Germline CDR1 MNHEY, CDR2 SMNVEV (reference sequence). Trimming removed 5 bases at V and 6 bases at J, with 25 bases between. In nucleotides, the CDR3 is TGTGCCAGCAGTCCCCTCCCGGGCAGGGACGGTTCGGCTGAAGCTTTCTTT. Translated, it gives CASSPLPGRDGSAEAFF.

The chain recombines TRBV5-1 with TRBJ1-1; 8 bases fit TRBD1. This CDR3 is 16 amino acids long. J was trimmed by 5 bases and V by 3 bases; bases with no gene match: 12. CDR1 and CDR2 (germline): SGHRS, YFSETQ. The CDR3: CASSSEGTGGGTEAFF. CDR3 DNA: TGCGCCAGCAGCTCGGAGGGGACAGGAGGAGGGACTGAAGCTTTCTTT.

The rearrangement joins TRBV29-1 to TRBJ1-3, with D maybe TRBD1 (5 bases). CDR3 length: 12 amino acids. Germline-derived CDR1 and CDR2 are SQVTM and ANQGSEA. V was pared by 8 bases and J by 4 bases, with 12 bases between. The CDR3 nucleotides read TGCAGCACCAAGGGGTCCGGAAACACCATATATTTT. Protein sequence: CSTKGSGNTIYF.